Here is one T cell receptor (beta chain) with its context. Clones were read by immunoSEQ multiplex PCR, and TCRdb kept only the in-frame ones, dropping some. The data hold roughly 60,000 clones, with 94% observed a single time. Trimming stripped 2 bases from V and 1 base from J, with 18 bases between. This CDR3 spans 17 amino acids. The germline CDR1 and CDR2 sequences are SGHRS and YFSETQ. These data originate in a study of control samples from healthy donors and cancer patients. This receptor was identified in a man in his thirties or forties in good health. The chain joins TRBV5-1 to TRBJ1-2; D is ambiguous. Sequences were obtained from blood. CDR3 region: CASSFAGRAARNYGYTF. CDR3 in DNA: TGCGCCAGCAGCTTCGCCGGGCGGGCGGCCCGTAACTATGGCTACACCTTC. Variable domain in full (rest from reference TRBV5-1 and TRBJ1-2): KAGVTQTPRYLIKTRGQQVTLSCSPISGHRSVSWYQQTPGQGLQFLFEYFSETQRNKGNFPGRFSGRQFSNSRSEMNVSTLELGDSALYLCASSFAGRAARNYGYTFGSGTRLTVV.